This entry lists 19 T cell receptor beta chains sequenced from one sample in a study of B cell selection in AIRE deficiency. Regulatory T cells were sorted as CD4+CD25hiCD127low/negative cells. Generated by immunoSEQ multiplex PCR, the TCRdb table keeps only in-frame clones and is missing some. The table shows more than 12,000 clones, with just over 90% occurring only once. The sample consisted of Tregs sorted from PBMCs. The receptor set was obtained from a human donor with AIRE deficiency.

The rearrangement joins TRBV29-1 to TRBJ1-2, with D perhaps TRBD1 (5 bases). The germline V gene encodes CDR1 SQVTM and CDR2 ANQGSEA. Between the trimmed V and J ends, which lost 0 bases and 2 bases, there was a span of 13 bases. The CDR3 is 15 amino acids. The CDR3 loop reads CSVEDLDSPNYGYTF. The CDR3 bases are TGCAGCGTTGAAGATCTTGACAGCCCAAACTATGGCTACACCTTC.

The chain links TRBV6-5 to TRBJ2-7, with 11 bases aligning to TRBD1. CDR3 size: 14 residues. Unmatched junction bases numbered 3, after V lost 6 bases and J lost 2 bases. Germline V CDR1 and CDR2: MNHEY, SVGAGI. The CDR3 DNA is TGTGCCAGCAGCAGGGACAGGGGGACCTACGAGCAGTACTTC. Protein sequence: CASSRDRGTYEQYF.

The chain employs TRBV9 and TRBJ2-1, with TRBD2 matching 12 bases. Germline CDR1 is SGDLS and CDR2 is YYNGEE. With V trimmed by 4 bases and J by 5 bases, 4 bases remained unmatched. The CDR3 has 15 residues. CDR3 in amino acids: CASSMTSGGNNEQFF. CDR3 nucleotide sequence: TGTGCCAGCAGCATGACTAGCGGGGGAAACAATGAGCAGTTCTTC.

This rearrangement joins TRBV15 to TRBJ2-6, with D unresolved. Trimming shortened V by 0 bases and J by 0 bases, and 0 bases separated the two germline ends. CDR1 is LNHNV and CDR2 is YYDKDF in the germline V gene (reference sequence). This CDR3 comprises 14 residues. CDR3 nucleotide sequence: TGTGCCACCAGCAGAGACTCTGGGGCCAACGTCCTGACTTTC. Its protein product is CATSRDSGANVLTF.

This rearrangement joins TRBV4-3 to TRBJ2-3, with no clear D. Germline lookup yields CDR1 LGHNA and CDR2 YSLEER. The CDR3 totals 15 residues. Trimming cost V 1 base and J 5 bases, with 13 bases left between them. The CDR3 reads CASSQAGSTGDTQYF. The CDR3 DNA reads TGCGCCAGCAGCCAAGCCGGATCCACCGGAGATACGCAGTATTTT.

The CDR3 DNA reads as TGTGCCAGTAGTCCATCGGGATTAGCTCTTGAGCAGTTCTTC. It is translated as CASSPSGLALEQFF. This chain joins TRBV19 and TRBJ2-1; weak D call: TRBD2 (5 bases). CDR3 length equals 14 residues. V lost 5 bases and J lost 9, with 17 bases in between. Germline V gives CDR1 LNHDA, CDR2 SQIVND (reference sequence).

This chain connects TRBV5-6 to TRBJ1-4; a weak D match, TRBD1 (6 bases). Per the germline V gene, CDR1 is SGHDT and CDR2 is YYEEEE. The germline V and J ends were trimmed by 4 bases and 8 bases, with 18 bases remaining between them. The CDR3 has 15 amino acids. CDR3: CASSLYRVGREKLFF. DNA for the CDR3: TGTGCCAGCAGCCTATACAGGGTAGGACGGGAAAAACTGTTTTTT.

The chain couples TRBV28 to TRBJ1-3; tentative D call: TRBD1 (6 bases). Trimming stripped 3 bases from V and 2 bases from J, with 8 bases between. The length of the CDR3 is 14 residues. Germline CDR1 reads MDHEN; CDR2 reads SYDVKM. CDR3: CASSFRGAGNTIYF. In nucleotides, the CDR3 is TGTGCCAGCAGTTTCAGGGGTGCTGGAAACACCATATATTTT.

This rearrangement joins TRBV27 to TRBJ1-6; D unclear. The CDR3 has 15 amino acids. Trimming removed 1 base at V and 5 bases at J, with 9 bases between. Germline assignment: CDR1 MNHEY and CDR2 SMNVEV (reference sequence). For the CDR3, the DNA is TGTGCCAGCAGTTTATTGCGTGGGAATAATTCACCCCTCCACTTT. It codes for CASSLLRGNNSPLHF.

The chain has TRBV5-4 and TRBJ1-4; TRBD1 matches at 9 bases. Germline loops: CDR1 SGHNT, CDR2 YYREEE (reference sequence). The CDR3 is 15 residues long. Trimming cost V 2 bases and J 4 bases; bases outside gene matches: 3. The CDR3 coding sequence is TGTGCCAGCAGCTTAGGACAGGGGAATAATGAAAAACTGTTTTTT. Translated: CASSLGQGNNEKLFF.

The V gene is TRBV7-6, the J gene TRBJ2-7, with 8 bases matching TRBD2. This CDR3 is 14 amino acids long. The germline gives CDR1 SGHVS, CDR2 FNYEAQ. V trimming: 5 bases; J trimming: 6 bases; junction bases outside the gene matches: 9. CDR3 region: CASSPSAGEGEQYF. The CDR3 coding sequence is TGTGCCAGCAGCCCTTCAGCGGGAGAGGGCGAGCAGTACTTC.

V is TRBV19 and J is TRBJ2-7; TRBD1 agrees at 7 bases. Losses at the gene ends were 6 bases for V and 3 bases for J; bases not matched to a gene: 8. The CDR3 length is 14 residues. Looked up from germline, CDR1 is LNHDA and CDR2 is SQIVND (reference sequence). The CDR3 region is CASSPGTAIYEQYF. The CDR3 DNA is TGTGCCAGTAGCCCCGGGACAGCAATCTACGAGCAGTACTTC.

The chain couples TRBV5-4 to TRBJ2-7; no clear D gene. The ends were cut back, 1 base at V and 3 bases at J, with 8 bases in the middle. Per the germline V gene, CDR1 is SGHNT and CDR2 is YYREEE (reference sequence). The CDR3 is 13 amino acids. The CDR3 DNA reads TGTGCCAGCAGCTTGTTAGGTATCTACGAGCAGTACTTC. Translation: CASSLLGIYEQYF.

The chain links TRBV18 to TRBJ2-1, with 12 positions matching TRBD2. CDR1 and CDR2 (germline): KGHSH, LQKENI. J was trimmed by 8 bases and V by 3 bases; bases with no gene match: 8. This CDR3 spans 16 amino acids. This CDR3 reads CASSPPASGRAYEQFF. CDR3 in DNA: TGTGCCAGCTCACCCCCGGCTAGCGGGAGGGCTTATGAGCAGTTCTTC.

This clone was seen a few times. The chain carries TRBV7-2 and TRBJ1-2; 7 bases fit TRBD1. The J segment lost 7 bases and the V segment lost 4 bases, leaving 3 bases of the junction unmatched. The CDR3 has 12 residues. Germline V gene lookup returns CDR1 SGHTA and CDR2 FQGNSA. The CDR3 sequence: CASSSDRIGYTF. The CDR3 coding sequence is TGTGCCAGCAGCTCGGACAGGATTGGCTACACCTTC.

The chain carries TRBV6-1 and TRBJ2-7; D not certain. The V and J ends lost 3 bases and 3 bases respectively, with 6 bases between them. This CDR3 contains 12 residues. Germline V lookup: CDR1 MNHNS, CDR2 SASEGT. CDR3 nucleotide sequence: TGTGCCAGCAGTGAGAGTATCTACGAGCAGTACTTC. Translating gives CASSESIYEQYF.

The chain couples TRBV19 to TRBJ2-3; 7 positions match TRBD1. CDR1 is LNHDA, CDR2 SQIVND, per germline (reference sequence). This CDR3 has 17 amino acids. The trim removed 4 bases at V and 4 bases at J, leaving 14 bases unmatched. Here the CDR3 DNA reads TGTGCCAGTAGTAAAAGCAGTACAAGGGGGCTCGCAGATACGCAGTATTTT. This translates into CASSKSSTRGLADTQYF.

The gene calls are TRBV19 and TRBJ1-2; D not resolved. With 5 bases removed from V and 2 bases from J, the gap between germline ends came to 18 bases. Germline-derived CDR1 and CDR2 are LNHDA and SQIVND (reference sequence). The CDR3 runs to 16 residues. CDR3 in amino acids: CASSPRQTRENYGYTF. The CDR3 region has the DNA TGTGCCAGTAGTCCCCGACAAACCCGAGAGAACTATGGCTACACCTTC. The whole variable domain, filled in from reference TRBV19 and TRBJ1-2, reads DGGITQSPKYLFRKEGQNVTLSCEQNLNHDAMYWYRQDPGQGLRLIYYSQIVNDFQKGDIAEGYSVSREKKESFPLTVTSAQKNPTAFYLCASSPRQTRENYGYTFGSGTRLTVV.

The chain recombines TRBV5-1 with TRBJ2-1, with D possibly being TRBD1 (12 bases). Germline CDR1 reads SGHRS; CDR2 reads YFSETQ. V lost 0 bases and J 0 bases, leaving 31 bases between the germline ends. The CDR3 has 23 residues. The CDR3 nucleotides are TGCGCCAGCAGCTTGGCCCTGGGACAGGGGGCTAGCGGGAGGTCCAGCTCCTACAATGAGCAGTTCTTC. It specifies CASSLALGQGASGRSSSYNEQFF. Together with reference TRBV5-1 and TRBJ2-1, the CDR3 gives the full variable domain: KAGVTQTPRYLIKTRGQQVTLSCSPISGHRSVSWYQQTPGQGLQFLFEYFSETQRNKGNFPGRFSGRQFSNSRSEMNVSTLELGDSALYLCASSLALGQGASGRSSSYNEQFFGPGTRLTVL.